One sample yielded the 11 T cell receptor beta chains listed below, sequenced in a study of beta chain features in type 1 diabetes. Sequenced material consisted of expressed TCRB transcripts (all of the isolated RNA was reverse transcribed). The repertoire was sequenced with immunoSEQ multiplex PCR; TCRdb's copy has only in-frame clones and lacks some. The data contain roughly 300,000 clones, roughly 8.8% of them singletons. Findings and limits, study-wide: Researchers report that Type 1 diabetes patients had moderately but significantly shorter TCRB CDR3s across all four CD4+ subsets.

The antigens for these receptors are not known. Sequenced: central memory CD4+ T cells from blood. The source is a man younger than 45 with type 1 diabetes.

This rearrangement joins TRBV4-3 to TRBJ2-1, with 11 bases fitting TRBD2. The germline V gene has CDR1 LGHNA and CDR2 YSLEER. The CDR3 is 19 residues long. V gave up 0 bases and J gave up 9 bases; unmatched junction bases: 16. The CDR3 loop is CASSQDYSELAGGLIEQFF. The CDR3 nucleotides are TGCGCCAGCAGCCAAGACTACTCGGAGTTAGCGGGGGGGCTAATTGAGCAGTTCTTC.

The chain uses TRBV7-2 and TRBJ2-7; 9 nucleotides match TRBD1. Germline CDR1 SGHTA, CDR2 FQGNSA. There are 17 residues in the CDR3. After removal of 0 bases from V and 1 base from J, the junction contained 7 bases not matched to a gene. CDR3 in DNA: TGTGCCAGCAGCTTAGCGCCGGCCGGGACAGGGTCCTACGAGCAGTACTTC. Its translation is CASSLAPAGTGSYEQYF. The full variable domain, its missing parts supplied by reference TRBV7-2 and TRBJ2-7, is GAGVSQSPSNKVTEKGKDVELRCDPISGHTALYWYRQSLGQGLEFLIYFQGNSAPDKSGLPSDRFSAERTGGSVSTLTIQRTQQEDSAVYLCASSLAPAGTGSYEQYFGPGTRLTVT.

This clone was counted a few times. The chain employs TRBV7-6 and TRBJ2-3, with D maybe TRBD2 (6 bases). Trimming pared 1 base from V and 0 bases from J, leaving 8 bases between. From germline, CDR1 is SGHVS and CDR2 FNYEAQ. The CDR3 runs to 15 residues. The CDR3 nucleotides read TGTGCCAGCAGCTTAGTGGCGGGGAGCACAGATACGCAGTATTTT. Its translation is CASSLVAGSTDTQYF.

This clone was picked up a small number of times. The chain uses TRBV7-2 and TRBJ1-2; 10 nucleotides agree with TRBD1. Germline V gives CDR1 SGHTA, CDR2 FQGNSA. J was trimmed by 4 bases and V by 4 bases; bases with no gene match: 6. The CDR3 runs 15 residues. DNA of the CDR3: TGTGCCAGCAGCTCCGGCGGGACAGGGGTCTATGGCTACACCTTC. Translated, it gives CASSSGGTGVYGYTF.

V usage is TRBV19 and J usage is TRBJ2-6, with D tentatively TRBD2 (6 bases). The CDR3 sequence is 15 residues long. Germline V gene data show CDR1 as LNHDA and CDR2 as SQIVND (reference sequence). Trimming cost V 7 bases and J 0 bases, with 10 bases left between them. The CDR3 spells CASNPGSSGANVLTF. Here the CDR3 DNA reads TGTGCCAGTAACCCCGGGAGCTCTGGGGCCAACGTCCTGACTTTC.

This rearrangement joins TRBV7-9 to TRBJ2-4; no reliable D call. CDR1 and CDR2 (germline): SEHNR, FQNEAQ (reference sequence). This CDR3 is 13 amino acids long. V shed 2 bases and J shed 6 bases, with 8 bases lying between them. The DNA for the CDR3 is TGTGCCAGCAGCTTATCCCCCGGAAACATTCAGTACTTC. Translated: CASSLSPGNIQYF.

The chain links TRBV5-1 to TRBJ1-3; D is unclear. V was cut by 3 bases and J by 4 bases, with 8 bases left in between. Germline assignment: CDR1 SGHRS and CDR2 YFSETQ. This CDR3 is 13 amino acids long. The CDR3 loop is CASSSDEGNTIYF. In DNA, the CDR3 is TGCGCCAGCAGCTCCGACGAGGGAAACACCATATATTTT.

The rearrangement links TRBV5-1 to TRBJ2-5; TRBD2 might be the D (6 bases). The CDR3 spans 14 residues. Germline loops: CDR1 SGHRS, CDR2 YFSETQ. Trimming cost V 3 bases and J 5 bases, with 14 bases left between them. The CDR3 loop is CASSWRGSDETQYF. DNA for the CDR3: TGCGCCAGCAGCTGGCGGGGTTCGGATGAGACCCAGTACTTC.

This clone was seen a handful of times. The same CDR3 is also encoded by other DNA sequences in this sample. This chain uses TRBV7-2 with TRBJ2-7; 8 bases map to TRBD2. CDR3 length: 13 residues. The germline V gene encodes CDR1 SGHTA and CDR2 FQGNSA. Unmatched junction bases numbered 1, after V lost 2 bases and J lost 4 bases. CDR3 region: CASSLPGGYEQYF. CDR3 DNA sequence: TGTGCCAGCAGCTTACCGGGGGGGTACGAGCAGTACTTC.

This clone turned up a few times. CDR3 residues: CASSPRERSYNSPLHF. CDR3 sequence (DNA): TGTGCCAGCAGCCCCAGGGAGAGGTCCTATAATTCACCCCTCCACTTT. The V call is TRBV7-2, the J call TRBJ1-6; D is possibly TRBD1 (5 bases). The CDR3 loop spans 16 amino acids. Germline V lookup: CDR1 SGHTA, CDR2 FQGNSA. V lost 5 bases and J lost 1, with 12 bases in between.

About this clone: The same CDR3 also results from other DNA sequences found in this sample. The chain employs TRBV10-3 and TRBJ1-1, with 7 positions matching TRBD1. The CDR3 is 14 residues long. The V and J ends lost 4 bases and 1 base, in that order; junction bases with no gene match: 3. Germline CDR1 ENHRY, CDR2 SYGVKD. The DNA of the CDR3 is TGTGCCATCAGTGTGACAGGGACGAACACTGAAGCTTTCTTT. As protein: CAISVTGTNTEAFF.